These 29 T cell receptor beta chains came from one sample sequenced in a study of technical replicates of blood from several donors. TCRdb keeps only in-frame clones here, not all; method: immunoSEQ multiplex PCR. The table shows some 80,000 clones, with around 92% occurring only once. Sequencing input: T cells isolated from PBMCs. The receptor source for this set is a human donor in good health.

This chain joins TRBV5-4 and TRBJ1-2, with 9 positions matching TRBD1. The trim removed 5 bases at V and 4 bases at J, leaving 6 bases unmatched. Germline CDR1 and CDR2: SGHNT and YYREEE (reference sequence). The CDR3 has 14 residues. The CDR3 DNA reads as TGTGCCAGCAGGTCACAGGGGGCTGGCTATGGCTACACCTTC. Its translation: CASRSQGAGYGYTF.

J is TRBJ1-4 and V is TRBV11-2, with a weak D call TRBD1 (6 bases). The V gene lost 3 bases and the J gene lost 0 bases, with 8 bases spanning the gap. The CDR3 is 15 residues long. CDR1 is SGHAT and CDR2 is FQNNGV in the germline V gene. The chain's CDR3 is CASSFQGTTNEKLFF. In nucleotides, the CDR3 is TGTGCCAGCAGCTTCCAGGGGACAACTAATGAAAAACTGTTTTTT.

The table lists this clone with a count of one. The chain links TRBV18 to TRBJ2-2; the match to TRBD1 covers 7 bases. Germline V gene lookup returns CDR1 KGHSH and CDR2 LQKENI. CDR3 length: 18 residues. Unmatched junction bases numbered 12, after V lost 1 base and J lost 4 bases. The CDR3 region is CASSPLGIGDRATGELFF. Written as DNA, the CDR3 is TGTGCCAGCTCACCACTTGGCATTGGGGACAGAGCCACCGGGGAGCTGTTTTTT.

The genes are TRBV9 and TRBJ2-3, with TRBD2 matching 10 bases. V lost 5 bases to trimming and J lost 0 bases; unmatched junction nucleotides: 3. The CDR3 has 15 residues. Germline CDR1 SGDLS, CDR2 YYNGEE. The CDR3 nucleotides read TGTGCCAGCAGAAAGACTAGCGGGAGCACAGATACGCAGTATTTT. Amino acids: CASRKTSGSTDTQYF.

The rearrangement joins TRBV18 to TRBJ2-6, with D perhaps TRBD1 (7 bases). V lost 7 bases, J lost 2 bases, and 15 bases lay in between. Per germline, CDR1 KGHSH and CDR2 LQKENI. This CDR3 comprises 16 residues. CDR3 protein: CASFQGGTTGANVLTF. CDR3 DNA: TGTGCCAGCTTTCAGGGGGGAACTACTGGGGCCAACGTCCTGACTTTC.

The rearrangement joins TRBV6-1 to TRBJ2-7; D possibly corresponds to TRBD1 (5 bases). The CDR3 loop spans 14 amino acids. Germline V gene data show CDR1 as MNHNS and CDR2 as SASEGT. V lost 1 base, J lost 5 bases, and 12 bases lay in between. CDR3 sequence: CASSEDGQGNEQYF. The CDR3 DNA is TGTGCCAGCAGTGAAGATGGTCAGGGAAACGAGCAGTACTTC.

The chain has TRBV7-6 and TRBJ2-7, with 8 bases lining up with TRBD1. V lost 5 bases and J lost 5; bases outside the gene matches: 8. Germline values: CDR1 SGHVS, CDR2 FNYEAQ. The CDR3 loop spans 14 amino acids. The CDR3 DNA is TGTGCCAGCAGCCCGACAGGGGAATTTGACGAGCAGTACTTC. This translates into CASSPTGEFDEQYF.

The gene calls are TRBV10-3 and TRBJ1-2; 9 bases agree with TRBD1. V shed 2 bases and J 7 bases; nucleotides not matched to a gene: 2. The germline V gene encodes CDR1 ENHRY and CDR2 SYGVKD. The CDR3 has 13 amino acids. CDR3 sequence: CAISERQGGGYTF. DNA of the CDR3: TGTGCCATCAGTGAGCGACAGGGGGGTGGCTACACCTTC.

The J gene is TRBJ2-1, the V gene TRBV5-1, with D possibly matching TRBD2 (6 bases). The CDR3 spans 15 residues. Per germline, CDR1 SGHRS and CDR2 YFSETQ. The V gene lost 1 base and the J gene lost 1 base, with 9 bases spanning the gap. The CDR3 spells CASSLYSGSYNEQFF. DNA of the CDR3: TGCGCCAGCAGCTTGTATAGCGGTTCCTACAATGAGCAGTTCTTC.

The chain is built from TRBV14 and TRBJ1-2, with 7 bases aligning to TRBD1. Germline V CDR1 and CDR2: SGHDN, FVKESK. CDR3 length: 15 amino acids. The V and J ends lost 1 base and 7 bases, in that order; junction bases with no gene match: 9. This CDR3 reads CASSQVEGASTGYTF. CDR3 DNA: TGTGCCAGCAGCCAAGTAGAGGGGGCGTCCACTGGCTACACCTTC.

The chain couples TRBV28 to TRBJ1-2; 9 bases map to TRBD1. The CDR3 loop spans 14 amino acids. Germline CDR1 is MDHEN and CDR2 is SYDVKM. V shed 10 bases, J shed 8 bases, and the junction held 14 bases outside the gene matches. The CDR3 region has the DNA TGTGCCATCCTAAGGCTGGGACAGGGAGGCGGCTACACCTTC. As protein: CAILRLGQGGGYTF.

The CDR3 reads CASRRTLSRNTEAFF. In DNA form, the CDR3 reads TGTGCCAGCAGACGAACCCTATCCCGTAACACTGAAGCTTTCTTT. The chain combines TRBV7-2 with TRBJ1-1; D unresolved. The germline V gene has CDR1 SGHTA and CDR2 FQGNSA. The CDR3 is 15 residues long. The germline V and J ends were trimmed by 6 bases and 2 bases, with 16 bases remaining between them.

The V call is TRBV18, the J call TRBJ1-4; TRBD1 matches at 7 bases. The CDR3 length is 12 residues. Germline CDR1 KGHSH, CDR2 LQKENI. Germline trimming cut 1 base from V and 10 bases from J; bases unmatched to any gene: 0. CDR3 amino acids: CASSPQGAKLFF. The CDR3 nucleotides read TGTGCCAGCTCACCACAGGGGGCAAAACTGTTTTTT.

The chain carries TRBV2 and TRBJ2-2; weak D call: TRBD1 (6 bases). This CDR3 has 14 residues. Germline V lookup: CDR1 SNHLY, CDR2 FYNNEI. Trimming took off 4 bases at V and 6 bases at J, with 12 bases between the two ends. The CDR3 here is CASSVQGWSGELFF. The DNA for the CDR3 is TGTGCCAGCAGTGTACAGGGTTGGTCCGGGGAGCTGTTTTTT.

The chain uses TRBV7-2 and TRBJ2-7, with D possibly being TRBD1 (5 bases). The V gene's germline CDR1 is SGHTA and CDR2 FQGNSA. The CDR3 runs 14 residues. Deletions cut 1 base from V and 2 bases from J, with 9 bases between. Here the CDR3 reads CASSLGQRTYEQYF. The CDR3, as DNA: TGTGCCAGCAGCTTAGGACAGCGAACCTACGAGCAGTACTTC.

The count of this clone is one. V gene TRBV6-5 combines with J gene TRBJ2-7; tentatively, D is TRBD1 (6 bases). V was clipped by 1 base and J by 3 bases, with 10 bases between them. CDR1 is MNHEY and CDR2 is SVGAGI in the germline V gene. This CDR3 is built from 14 residues. CDR3 nucleotides: TGTGCCAGCAGTTACTACAGGGCTGGCTACGAGCAGTACTTC. Amino acid sequence: CASSYYRAGYEQYF.

The rearrangement uses TRBV9 and TRBJ2-2, with TRBD2 as a possible D gene (5 bases). CDR1 and CDR2 from the germline V gene are SGDLS and YYNGEE. V dropped 0 bases and J dropped 3 bases, with 6 bases sitting between them. The CDR3 extends over 14 amino acids. CDR3 sequence (DNA): TGTGCCAGCAGCGTAGGACTATACACCGGGGAGCTGTTTTTT. This translates into CASSVGLYTGELFF.

The J gene is TRBJ2-1, the V gene TRBV6-5, with D perhaps matching TRBD1 (6 bases). The CDR3 contains 16 residues. Germline values: CDR1 MNHEY, CDR2 SVGAGI. Trimming cost V 2 bases and J 5 bases, with 16 bases left between them. Here the CDR3 DNA reads TGTGCCAGCAGTTACAATGTCGAGACAGGTCACAATGAGCAGTTCTTC. Encoded protein: CASSYNVETGHNEQFF.

This chain connects TRBV28 to TRBJ2-5, with 9 bases fitting TRBD1. Trimming removed 7 bases from V and 4 bases from J; junction bases left unmatched: 7. Germline-derived CDR1 and CDR2 are MDHEN and SYDVKM. The CDR3 contains 14 residues. DNA of the CDR3: TGTGCCAGCACCCAGAGGGACAGGGCAGAGACCCAGTACTTC. It codes for CASTQRDRAETQYF. The entire variable domain, with the rest obtained from reference TRBV28 and TRBJ2-5, is as follows: DVKVTQSSRYLVKRTGEKVFLECVQDMDHENMFWYRQDPGLGLRLIYFSYDVKMKEKGDIPEGYSVSREKKERFSLILESASTNQTSMYLCASTQRDRAETQYFGPGTRLLVL.

The rearrangement links TRBV28 to TRBJ2-6; D possibly corresponds to TRBD1 (5 bases). The germline CDR1 and CDR2 sequences are MDHEN and SYDVKM. Trimming shortened V by 3 bases and J by 2 bases, and 11 bases separated the two germline ends. The CDR3 runs to 16 residues. CDR3 DNA: TGTGCCAGCAGTTTTAATCTAGGGGCTGGGGCCAACGTCCTGACTTTC. Translated: CASSFNLGAGANVLTF. The full variable domain, rest sourced from reference TRBV28 and TRBJ2-6, is DVKVTQSSRYLVKRTGEKVFLECVQDMDHENMFWYRQDPGLGLRLIYFSYDVKMKEKGDIPEGYSVSREKKERFSLILESASTNQTSMYLCASSFNLGAGANVLTFGAGSRLTVL.

The chain combines TRBV28 with TRBJ1-5; 9 bases match TRBD1. The CDR3 covers 17 residues. Losses at the gene ends were 5 bases for V and 1 base for J; bases not matched to a gene: 9. Germline V CDR1 and CDR2: MDHEN, SYDVKM. CDR3 bases: TGTGCCAGCAGTACTATTGGGGACAGGGTCAGCAATCAGCCCCAGCATTTT. Translated, it gives CASSTIGDRVSNQPQHF.

The genes are TRBV4-2 and TRBJ1-4; D is uncertain. Between the trimmed V and J ends, which lost 0 bases and 2 bases, there was a span of 13 bases. The germline V gene has CDR1 LGHNA and CDR2 YNFKEQ. The CDR3 has 17 amino acids. DNA of the CDR3: TGTGCCAGCAGCCAAGAAGACTTCCGGGTTACTAATGAAAAACTGTTTTTT. Its translation is CASSQEDFRVTNEKLFF.

The rearrangement links TRBV6-1 to TRBJ1-2, with D unresolved. The V and J ends lost 2 bases and 2 bases respectively, with 12 bases between them. The CDR3 consists of 15 residues. Germline lookup yields CDR1 MNHNS and CDR2 SASEGT. CDR3 nucleotide sequence: TGTGCCAGCAGTGAAACGGAGGGTCTCAACTATGGCTACACCTTC. It yields the protein CASSETEGLNYGYTF.

This rearrangement joins TRBV5-6 to TRBJ1-3, with TRBD1 matching over 9 bases. The CDR3 has 13 residues. CDR1 is SGHDT and CDR2 is YYEEEE in the germline V gene. Trimming at V came to 4 bases and at J to 7 bases, leaving 3 bases not matched to a gene. CDR3 sequence (DNA): TGTGCCAGCAGCCCCGGGACAGGGAACACCATATATTTT. This sequence encodes CASSPGTGNTIYF.

The chain has TRBV28 and TRBJ2-7; TRBD1 is a possible D gene (5 bases). Trimming left V 2 bases short and J 0 bases short, with 8 bases between. Germline V gives CDR1 MDHEN, CDR2 SYDVKM. The CDR3 consists of 14 residues. The CDR3 DNA follows: TGTGCCAGCAGTTTACAGGGTCGCTCCTACGAGCAGTACTTC. As protein: CASSLQGRSYEQYF.

The chain couples TRBV27 to TRBJ1-5; 9 bases agree with TRBD1. The CDR3 contains 15 residues. Germline V lookup: CDR1 MNHEY, CDR2 SMNVEV (reference sequence). The V gene end was trimmed by 4 bases and the J gene end by 4 bases; junction bases not matched to a gene: 5. CDR3 bases: TGTGCCAGCAGTTCGGACAGGGGCAAGAATCAGCCCCAGCATTTT. Amino acid sequence: CASSSDRGKNQPQHF.

The rearrangement joins TRBV12-1 to TRBJ2-7; the table gives TRBD2 as D, unverified against the DNA. TRBV12-1 is given as a pseudogene. CDR3 length: 9 residues. For the CDR3, the DNA is TGTGCCAGCAGCTTTCTGCAGTACTTC. Its protein product is CASSFLQYF.

This clone was seen a handful of times. Other nucleotide sequences in the sample specify the same CDR3. The chain uses TRBV29-1 and TRBJ1-1; D gene unclear. The CDR3 spans 11 residues. Trimming left V 4 bases short and J 1 base short, with 4 bases between. Germline loops: CDR1 SQVTM, CDR2 ANQGSEA. The CDR3 DNA follows: TGCAGCGTTGTGCGGAACACTGAAGCTTTCTTT. Its protein is CSVVRNTEAFF. Combining the CDR3 with reference TRBV29-1 and TRBJ1-1 gives the whole variable domain SAVISQKPSRDICQRGTSLTIQCQVDSQVTMMFWYRQQPGQSLTLIATANQGSEATYESGFVIDKFPISRPNLTFSTLTVSNMSPEDSSIYLCSVVRNTEAFFGQGTRLTVV.

In this sample, this clone turned up once. The chain has TRBV6-5 and TRBJ1-2; D gene ambiguous. CDR1 is MNHEY, CDR2 SVGAGI, per germline. The germline V and J ends were trimmed by 5 bases and 8 bases, with 9 bases remaining between them. The CDR3 length is 11 residues. The CDR3 coding sequence is TGTGCCAGCAGTACTAAGTGGGGCTACACCTTC. This translates into CASSTKWGYTF.